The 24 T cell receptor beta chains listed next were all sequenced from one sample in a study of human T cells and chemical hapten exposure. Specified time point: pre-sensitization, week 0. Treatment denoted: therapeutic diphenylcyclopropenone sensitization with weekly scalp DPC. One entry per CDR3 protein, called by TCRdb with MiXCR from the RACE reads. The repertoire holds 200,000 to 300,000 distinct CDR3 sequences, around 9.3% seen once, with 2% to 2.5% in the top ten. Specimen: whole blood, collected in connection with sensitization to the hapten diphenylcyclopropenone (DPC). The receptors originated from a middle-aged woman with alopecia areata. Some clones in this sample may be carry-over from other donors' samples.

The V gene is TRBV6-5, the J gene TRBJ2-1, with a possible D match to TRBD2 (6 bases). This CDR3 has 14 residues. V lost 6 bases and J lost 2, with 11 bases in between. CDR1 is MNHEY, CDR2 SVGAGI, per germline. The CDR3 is CASRASAAYNEQFF. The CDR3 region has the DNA TGTGCCAGCAGAGCTAGCGCCGCCTACAATGAGCAGTTCTTC.

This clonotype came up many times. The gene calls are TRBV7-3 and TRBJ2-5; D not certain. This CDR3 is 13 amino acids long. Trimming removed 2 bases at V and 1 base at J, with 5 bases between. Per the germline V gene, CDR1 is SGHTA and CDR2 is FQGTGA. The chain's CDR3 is CASSLSTQETQYF. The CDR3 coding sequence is TGTGCCAGCAGCTTATCGACCCAAGAGACCCAGTACTTC.

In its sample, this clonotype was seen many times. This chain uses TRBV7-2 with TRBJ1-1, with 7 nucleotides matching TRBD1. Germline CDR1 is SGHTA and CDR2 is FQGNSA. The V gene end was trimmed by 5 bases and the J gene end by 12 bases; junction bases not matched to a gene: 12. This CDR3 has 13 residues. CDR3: CASSQSPGQLSFF. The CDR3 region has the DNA TGTGCCAGCAGCCAATCTCCGGGACAGTTGTCTTTCTTT.

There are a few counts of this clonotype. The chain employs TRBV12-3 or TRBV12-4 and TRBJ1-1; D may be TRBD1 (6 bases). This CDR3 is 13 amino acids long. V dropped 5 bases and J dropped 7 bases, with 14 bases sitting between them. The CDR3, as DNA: TGTGCCAGCAGTCGCAGTTACAGGGATGAAGCTTTCTTT. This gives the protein CASSRSYRDEAFF.

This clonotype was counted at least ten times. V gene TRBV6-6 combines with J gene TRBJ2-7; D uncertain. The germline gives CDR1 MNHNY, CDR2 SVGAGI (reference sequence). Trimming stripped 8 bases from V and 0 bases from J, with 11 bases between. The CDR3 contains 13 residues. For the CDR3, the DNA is TGTGCCAGCTTGGGCTCTCACTCCTACGAGCAGTACTTC. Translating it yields CASLGSHSYEQYF.

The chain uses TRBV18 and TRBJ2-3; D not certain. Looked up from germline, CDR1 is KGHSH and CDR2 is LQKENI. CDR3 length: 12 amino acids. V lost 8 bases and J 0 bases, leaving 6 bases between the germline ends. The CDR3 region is CASQDSTDTQYF. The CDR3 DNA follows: TGTGCCAGCCAGGACAGCACAGATACGCAGTATTTT.

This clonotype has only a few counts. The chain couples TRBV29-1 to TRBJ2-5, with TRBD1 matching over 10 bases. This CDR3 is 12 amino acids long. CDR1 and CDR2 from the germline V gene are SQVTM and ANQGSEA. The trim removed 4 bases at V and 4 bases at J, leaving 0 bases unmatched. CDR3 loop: CSVGQGAETQYF. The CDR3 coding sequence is TGCAGCGTTGGACAGGGGGCAGAGACCCAGTACTTC.

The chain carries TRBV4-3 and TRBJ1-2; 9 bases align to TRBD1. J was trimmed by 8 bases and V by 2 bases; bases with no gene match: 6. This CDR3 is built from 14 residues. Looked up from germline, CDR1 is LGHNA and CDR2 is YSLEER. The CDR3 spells CASSQLQGARGYTF. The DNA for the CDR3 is TGCGCCAGCAGCCAACTACAGGGGGCGCGGGGCTACACCTTC.

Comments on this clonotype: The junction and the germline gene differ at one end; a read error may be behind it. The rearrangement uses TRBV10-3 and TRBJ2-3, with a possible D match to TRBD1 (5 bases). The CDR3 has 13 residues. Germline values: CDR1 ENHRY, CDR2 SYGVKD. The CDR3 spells CAISEGTRDMQYF. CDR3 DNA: TGTGCCATCAGTGAAGGAACCAGGGATATGCAGTATTTT.

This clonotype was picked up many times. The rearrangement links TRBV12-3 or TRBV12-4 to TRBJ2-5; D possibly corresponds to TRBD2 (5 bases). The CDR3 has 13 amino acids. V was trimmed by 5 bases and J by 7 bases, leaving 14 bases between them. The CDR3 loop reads CASSPGLVGTQYF. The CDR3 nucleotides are TGTGCCAGCAGTCCTGGACTGGTGGGGACCCAGTACTTC.

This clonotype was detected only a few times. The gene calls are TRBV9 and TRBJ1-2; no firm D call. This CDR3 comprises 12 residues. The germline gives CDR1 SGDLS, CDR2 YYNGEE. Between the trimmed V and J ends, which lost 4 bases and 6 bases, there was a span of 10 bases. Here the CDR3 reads CASSRSVHGYTF. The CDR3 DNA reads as TGTGCCAGCAGCCGGTCAGTCCATGGCTACACCTTC.

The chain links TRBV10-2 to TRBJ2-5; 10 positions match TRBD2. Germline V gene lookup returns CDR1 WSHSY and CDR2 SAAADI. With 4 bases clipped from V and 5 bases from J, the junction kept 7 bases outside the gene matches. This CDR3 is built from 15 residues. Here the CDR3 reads CASSAGTSVRETQYF. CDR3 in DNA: TGCGCCAGCAGTGCTGGGACTAGCGTTAGGGAGACCCAGTACTTC.

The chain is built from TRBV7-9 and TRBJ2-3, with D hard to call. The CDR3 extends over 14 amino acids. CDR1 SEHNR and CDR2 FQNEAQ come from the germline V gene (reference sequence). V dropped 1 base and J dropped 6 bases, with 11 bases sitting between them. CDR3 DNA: TGTGCCAGCAGCTTAGAGGGTAAACAGGATACGCAGTATTTT. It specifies CASSLEGKQDTQYF.

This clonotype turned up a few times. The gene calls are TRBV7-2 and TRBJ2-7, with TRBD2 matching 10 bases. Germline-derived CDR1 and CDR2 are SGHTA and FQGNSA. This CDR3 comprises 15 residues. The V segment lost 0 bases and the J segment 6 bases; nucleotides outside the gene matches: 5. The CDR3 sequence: CASSLAASGSSEQYF. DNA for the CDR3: TGTGCCAGCAGCTTAGCGGCTAGCGGGAGTAGCGAGCAGTACTTC.

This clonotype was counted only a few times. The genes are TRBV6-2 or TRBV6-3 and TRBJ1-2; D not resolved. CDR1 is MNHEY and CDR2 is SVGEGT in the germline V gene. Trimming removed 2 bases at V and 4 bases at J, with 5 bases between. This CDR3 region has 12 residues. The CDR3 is CASSYASYGYTF. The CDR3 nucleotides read TGTGCCAGCAGTTACGCGTCCTATGGCTACACCTTC.

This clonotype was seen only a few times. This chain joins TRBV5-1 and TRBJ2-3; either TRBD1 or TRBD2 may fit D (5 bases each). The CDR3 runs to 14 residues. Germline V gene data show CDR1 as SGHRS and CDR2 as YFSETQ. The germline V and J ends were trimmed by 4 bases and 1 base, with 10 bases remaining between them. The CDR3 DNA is TGCGCCAGCAGCCGGGACGTGGGCACAGATACGCAGTATTTT. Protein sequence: CASSRDVGTDTQYF.

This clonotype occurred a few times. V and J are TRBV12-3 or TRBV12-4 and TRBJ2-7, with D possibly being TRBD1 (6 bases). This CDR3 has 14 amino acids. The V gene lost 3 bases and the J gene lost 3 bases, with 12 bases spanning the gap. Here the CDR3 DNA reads TGTGCCAGCAGTTTTTCGGGACAAAGCTACGAGCAGTACTTC. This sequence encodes CASSFSGQSYEQYF.

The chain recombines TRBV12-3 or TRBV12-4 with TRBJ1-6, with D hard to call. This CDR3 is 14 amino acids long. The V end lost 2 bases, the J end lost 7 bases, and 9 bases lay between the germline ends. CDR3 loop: CASSLSQQNSPLHF. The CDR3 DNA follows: TGTGCCAGCAGTTTAAGTCAGCAGAATTCACCCCTCCACTTT.

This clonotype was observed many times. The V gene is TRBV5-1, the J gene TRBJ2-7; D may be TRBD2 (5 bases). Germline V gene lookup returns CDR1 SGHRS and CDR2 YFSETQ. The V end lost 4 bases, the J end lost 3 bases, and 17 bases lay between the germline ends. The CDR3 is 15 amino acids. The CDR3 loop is CASSIDDPRVYEQYF. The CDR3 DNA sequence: TGCGCCAGCAGCATTGATGATCCGAGGGTCTACGAGCAGTACTTC.

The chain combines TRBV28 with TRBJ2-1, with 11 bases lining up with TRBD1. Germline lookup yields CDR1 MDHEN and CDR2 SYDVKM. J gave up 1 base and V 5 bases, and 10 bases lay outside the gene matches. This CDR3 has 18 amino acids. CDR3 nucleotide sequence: TGTGCCAGCAGTCCCCCGGGACAGGGGGTCGGGTCCTACAATGAGCAGTTCTTC. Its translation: CASSPPGQGVGSYNEQFF. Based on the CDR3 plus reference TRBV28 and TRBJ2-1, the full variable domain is DVKVTQSSRYLVKRTGEKVFLECVQDMDHENMFWYRQDPGLGLRLIYFSYDVKMKEKGDIPEGYSVSREKKERFSLILESASTNQTSMYLCASSPPGQGVGSYNEQFFGPGTRLTVL.

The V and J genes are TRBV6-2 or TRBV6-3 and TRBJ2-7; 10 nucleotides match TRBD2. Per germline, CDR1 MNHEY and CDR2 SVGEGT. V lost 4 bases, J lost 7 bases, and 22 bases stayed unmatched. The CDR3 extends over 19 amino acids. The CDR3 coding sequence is TGTGCCAGCAGTTTCCCCGTCGGTAGCGGGAGGTCCGCCCGCTGGGAGCAGTACTTC. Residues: CASSFPVGSGRSARWEQYF.

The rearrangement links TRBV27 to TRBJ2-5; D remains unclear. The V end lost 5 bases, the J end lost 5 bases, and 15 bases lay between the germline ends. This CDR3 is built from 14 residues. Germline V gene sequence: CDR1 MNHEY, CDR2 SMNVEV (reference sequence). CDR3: CASSVLGIGETQYF. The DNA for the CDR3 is TGTGCCAGCAGTGTTTTAGGGATTGGGGAGACCCAGTACTTC.

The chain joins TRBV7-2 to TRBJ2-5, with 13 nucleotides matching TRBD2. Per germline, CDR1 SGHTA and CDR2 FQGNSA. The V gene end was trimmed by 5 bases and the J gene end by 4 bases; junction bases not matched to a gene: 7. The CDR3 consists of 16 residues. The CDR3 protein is CASSLLAGGPGETQYF. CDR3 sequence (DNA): TGTGCCAGCAGCCTACTAGCGGGAGGGCCCGGAGAGACCCAGTACTTC.

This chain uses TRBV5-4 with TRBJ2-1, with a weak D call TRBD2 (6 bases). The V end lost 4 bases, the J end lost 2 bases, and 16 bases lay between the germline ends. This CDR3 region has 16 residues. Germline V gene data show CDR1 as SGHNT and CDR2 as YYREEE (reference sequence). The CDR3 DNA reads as TGTGCCAGCAGCCCCAATCCGCGGGGAGCCTACAATGAGCAGTTCTTC. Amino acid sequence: CASSPNPRGAYNEQFF.